Reported below is one TCR beta chain. The germline V gene encodes CDR1 LNHDA and CDR2 SQIVND (reference sequence). V lost 8 bases, J lost 0 bases, and 10 bases lay in between. CDR3 length: 14 residues. How the authors handled the data: Nucleated cell number was recorded as an estimate derived from reference gene primer amplification. TCRdb keeps only in-frame clones here, not all; method: immunoSEQ multiplex PCR. Clonal size and the V and J genes are those of that table, whereas D and trimming came from the DNA. The top ten hold roughly 2.7% of the sample, which has around 230,000 clones, 70% to 90% seen once. These data belong to a study of blood T cell repertoires in COVID-19. Study in general: The United States, Italy and Spain were the sources of the acute and convalescent COVID-19 samples. In each case, the material was cDNA or gDNA derived from T cells, B-cell-depleted T cells, or PBMCs.

The sample was peripheral blood. This receptor was obtained from a woman aged 65 to 85 with active or convalescent COVID-19. The chain employs TRBV19 and TRBJ1-4; D unclear. CDR3 nucleotide sequence: TGTGCCAGTGGGTCGGGTTCAACTAATGAAAAACTGTTTTTT. Translated: CASGSGSTNEKLFF.